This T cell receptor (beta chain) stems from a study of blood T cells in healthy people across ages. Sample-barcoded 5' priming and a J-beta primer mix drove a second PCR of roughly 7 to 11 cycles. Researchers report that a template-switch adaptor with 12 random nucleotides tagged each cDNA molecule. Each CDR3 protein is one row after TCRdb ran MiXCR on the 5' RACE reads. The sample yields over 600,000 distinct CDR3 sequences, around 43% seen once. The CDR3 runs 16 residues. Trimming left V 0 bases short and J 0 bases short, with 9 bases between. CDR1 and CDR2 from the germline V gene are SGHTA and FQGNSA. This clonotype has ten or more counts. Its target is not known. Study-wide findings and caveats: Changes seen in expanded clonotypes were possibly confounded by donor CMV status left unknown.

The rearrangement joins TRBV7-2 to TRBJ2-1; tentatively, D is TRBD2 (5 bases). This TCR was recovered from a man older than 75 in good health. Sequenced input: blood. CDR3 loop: CASSLALASSYNEQFF. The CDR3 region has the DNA TGTGCCAGCAGCTTAGCTCTAGCAAGCTCCTACAATGAGCAGTTCTTC.